The TCR beta chain under discussion was sequenced for a study of shared clonotypes between healthy human individuals. CD45RA-negative memory and CD45RA+ naive subsets were split from the CD4+ cells. Using immunoSEQ multiplex PCR, the repertoire was profiled, and TCRdb retains in-frame clones only, with some absent. The sample records 1.5 million to 1.9 million clones, around 98% being singletons. The CDR3 has 15 residues. Germline-derived CDR1 and CDR2 are MNHNS and SASEGT. V was pared by 4 bases and J by 3 bases, with 14 bases between. The chain carries TRBV6-1 and TRBJ2-3; no firm D call. Material for sequencing was naive CD4+ T cells sorted from blood. Subset defined: CD45RA+ positively selected. The sequence derives from a man aged 25 to 40 in good health. CDR3 in DNA: TGTGCCAGCAGTGCCCTGGCGGCGGCGACAGATACGCAGTATTTT. Encoded protein: CASSALAAATDTQYF.